The 7 T cell receptor beta chains listed next were all sequenced from one sample in a study of low-dose radiotherapy and immunotherapy resistance in tumors. Stated time point: after trial treatment. The treatment here: LDRT plus nivolumab, ipilimumab, low-dose cyclophosphamide and aspirin (RACIN trial). Both TCRalpha and TCRbeta chains were reverse transcribed with V-gene-specific primers. It was with a constant-region primer and a V-primer adapter that TCRs were amplified over roughly 20 PCR cycles. TCRdb recomputed calls from the reads with MiXCR, one row per CDR3 protein. The sample holds some 100,000 distinct CDR3 sequences; less than 25% are singletons and the top ten take around 13%. Sequencing was performed on PBMCs, taken after low-dose radiotherapy plus immunotherapy. These receptor sequences come from a female donor with ovarian cancer.

This clonotype was seen ten or more times. This chain uses TRBV12-3 or TRBV12-4 with TRBJ2-1; D call uncertain. The CDR3 has 15 residues. Trimming took 1 base from V and 0 from J, leaving 7 bases between them. CDR3 sequence reads: CASSLGPSSYNEQFF. Here the CDR3 DNA reads TGTGCCAGCAGTTTAGGACCAAGCTCCTACAATGAGCAGTTCTTC.

This clonotype was seen many times. The chain combines TRBV2 with TRBJ2-2, with no clear D. From germline, CDR1 is SNHLY and CDR2 FYNNEI. The CDR3 runs 15 residues. V lost 4 bases and J 0 bases, leaving 9 bases between the germline ends. The CDR3, as DNA: TGTGCCAGCAGTGGGGTTAGTTCGAACACCGGGGAGCTGTTTTTT. Translated, it gives CASSGVSSNTGELFF.

The chain joins TRBV7-9 to TRBJ2-7; D assignment may be TRBD1 or TRBD2 (6 bases each). V was pared by 5 bases and J by 5 bases, with 13 bases between. The CDR3 loop spans 13 amino acids. CDR1 and CDR2 (germline): SEHNR, FQNEAQ (reference sequence). The CDR3: CASSRGLLDEQYF. CDR3 bases: TGTGCCAGCAGCCGGGGGCTTCTCGACGAGCAGTACTTC.

This clonotype was counted many times. CDR3: CASSEGTSGNQPQHF. CDR3 coding DNA: TGTGCCAGCAGTGAAGGGACGTCTGGCAATCAGCCCCAGCATTTT. This chain links TRBV9 with TRBJ1-5, with D possibly being TRBD1 (5 bases). The CDR3 extends over 15 amino acids. V was trimmed by 5 bases and J by 2 bases, leaving 14 bases between them. The germline V gene has CDR1 SGDLS and CDR2 YYNGEE.

This clonotype was counted ten times or more. The chain uses TRBV18 and TRBJ2-1; 10 positions agree with TRBD1. The CDR3 totals 15 residues. V shed 6 bases, J shed 5 bases, and the junction held 7 bases outside the gene matches. The V gene's germline CDR1 is KGHSH and CDR2 LQKENI. CDR3 sequence (DNA): TGTGCCAGCTCGTCCGGGACAGGGGCGAACAATGAGCAGTTCTTC. Amino acids: CASSSGTGANNEQFF.

About this clonotype: A read error is likely here: a far larger clone is one base away. The genes are TRBV18 and TRBJ2-7; no firm D call. CDR1 and CDR2 (germline): KGHSH, LQKENI. The CDR3 is 13 residues long. Trimming removed 0 bases at V and 7 bases at J, with 10 bases between. CDR3 in amino acids: CASSPPTVNEQYF. The CDR3 DNA reads as TGTGCCAGCTCACCACCGACTGTAAATGAGCAGTACTTC.

This clonotype was seen ten or more times. CDR3 amino acids: CASSFPGTGNTEAFF. The CDR3 DNA reads as TGTGCCAGCAGTTTCCCTGGGACAGGGAACACTGAAGCTTTCTTT. This chain joins TRBV28 and TRBJ1-1; 8 bases agree with TRBD1. Germline V gene data show CDR1 as MDHEN and CDR2 as SYDVKM. This CDR3 has 15 residues. The V gene end was trimmed by 3 bases and the J gene end by 1 base; junction bases not matched to a gene: 4.